This T cell receptor (beta chain) appears in the sequencing data of a study of regulatory T cells in long-lasting Graves disease. Study results and caveats: Having only a small sample size may have limited accuracy.

Specified time point: newly diagnosed GD, antithyroid drugs for less than 3 months. With RNA extracted from PBMCs as input, the TCR library was made. Building of the TCR beta libraries involved iRepertoire HTBI primers and Arm-PCR of CDR3 regions. In TCRdb, the multiplex PCR reads were re-called with MiXCR into one record per CDR3 protein. The profile shows a few hundred thousand distinct CDR3 sequences, roughly 13% of them singletons. Germline lookup yields CDR1 MNHNS and CDR2 SASEGT. CDR3 size: 14 residues. Germline trimming cut 6 bases from V and 3 bases from J; bases unmatched to any gene: 8. This clonotype was counted many times. What it binds is unknown. In addition, the sample was reused for a study of T cells in Graves' hyperthyroidism and ophthalmopathy.

The sequencing used peripheral blood mononuclear cells (PBMCs), collected at new diagnosis, from a patient treated with antithyroid drugs. This receptor was obtained from a man aged 25 to 40 with Graves disease. The rearrangement joins TRBV6-1 to TRBJ2-7, with 7 bases aligning to TRBD2. CDR3 loop: CASSPPAGIYEQYF. CDR3 bases: TGTGCCAGCAGCCCGCCAGCGGGAATCTACGAGCAGTACTTC.